This TCR beta chain was captured by sequencing in a study of blood T cell repertoires in COVID-19. Germline CDR1 is SGHRS and CDR2 is YFSETQ. The CDR3 has 13 residues. Trimming removed 3 bases from V and 0 bases from J, with 6 bases in between. Repertoires were generated with immunoSEQ multiplex PCR, while TCRdb's copy carries only in-frame clones and drops some. The sample yields around 200,000 clones, approximately 90% seen once. The sequenced sample consisted of peripheral blood. The clonotype comes from a man aged 55 to 70 who had recovered from COVID-19. The chain links TRBV5-1 to TRBJ1-1; no clear D. The CDR3 nucleotides read TGCGCCAGCAGCTCGGGAATGAACACTGAAGCTTTCTTT. Translating gives CASSSGMNTEAFF.